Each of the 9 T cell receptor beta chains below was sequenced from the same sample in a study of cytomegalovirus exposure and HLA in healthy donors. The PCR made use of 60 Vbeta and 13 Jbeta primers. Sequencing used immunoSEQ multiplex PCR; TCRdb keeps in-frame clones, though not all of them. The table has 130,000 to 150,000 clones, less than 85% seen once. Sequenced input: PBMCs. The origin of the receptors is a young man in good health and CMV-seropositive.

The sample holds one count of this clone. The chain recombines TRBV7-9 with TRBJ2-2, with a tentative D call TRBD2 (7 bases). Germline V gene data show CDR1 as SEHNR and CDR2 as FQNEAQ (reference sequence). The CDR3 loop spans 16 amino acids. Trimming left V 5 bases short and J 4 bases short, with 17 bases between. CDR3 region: CASSPSAGAGTGELFF. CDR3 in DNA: TGTGCCAGCAGCCCTAGCGCGGGGGCGGGCACCGGGGAGCTGTTTTTT.

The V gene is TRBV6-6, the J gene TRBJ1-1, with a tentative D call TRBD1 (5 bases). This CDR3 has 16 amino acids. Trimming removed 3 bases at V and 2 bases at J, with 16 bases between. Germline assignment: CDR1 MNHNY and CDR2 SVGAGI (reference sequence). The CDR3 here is CASSYSGGVGNTEAFF. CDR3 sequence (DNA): TGTGCCAGCAGTTATTCGGGGGGAGTGGGAAACACTGAAGCTTTCTTT.

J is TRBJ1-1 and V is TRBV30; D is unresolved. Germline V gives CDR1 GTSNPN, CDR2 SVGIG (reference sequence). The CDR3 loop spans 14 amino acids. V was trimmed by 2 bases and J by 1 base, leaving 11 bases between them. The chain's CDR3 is CAWSRRDTNTEAFF. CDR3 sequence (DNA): TGTGCCTGGAGTAGGAGGGATACGAACACTGAAGCTTTCTTT.

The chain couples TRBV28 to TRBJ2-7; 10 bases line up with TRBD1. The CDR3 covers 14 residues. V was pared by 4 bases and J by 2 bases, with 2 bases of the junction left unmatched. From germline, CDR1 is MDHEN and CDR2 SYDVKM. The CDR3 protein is CASSSGTGAYEQYF. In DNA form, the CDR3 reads TGTGCCAGCAGTTCCGGGACAGGGGCCTACGAGCAGTACTTC.

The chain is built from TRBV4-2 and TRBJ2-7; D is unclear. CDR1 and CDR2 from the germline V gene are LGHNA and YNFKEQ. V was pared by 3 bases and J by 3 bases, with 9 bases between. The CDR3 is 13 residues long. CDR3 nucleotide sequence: TGTGCCAGCAGCCAGAGGCGAGGCTACGAGCAGTACTTC. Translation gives CASSQRRGYEQYF.

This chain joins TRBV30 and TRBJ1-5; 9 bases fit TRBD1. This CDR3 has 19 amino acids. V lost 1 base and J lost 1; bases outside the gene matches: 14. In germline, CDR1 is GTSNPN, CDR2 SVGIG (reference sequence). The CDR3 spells CAWSGGDREGFGSNQPQHF. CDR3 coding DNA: TGTGCCTGGAGTGGCGGGGACAGGGAGGGTTTTGGGAGCAATCAGCCCCAGCATTTT.

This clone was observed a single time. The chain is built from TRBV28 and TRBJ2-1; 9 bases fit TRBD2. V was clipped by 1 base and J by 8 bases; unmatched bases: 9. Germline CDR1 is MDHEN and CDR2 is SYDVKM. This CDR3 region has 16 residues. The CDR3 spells CASSLSRTSGFDEQFF. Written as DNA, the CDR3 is TGTGCCAGCAGTTTATCCCGAACTAGCGGGTTCGATGAGCAGTTCTTC.

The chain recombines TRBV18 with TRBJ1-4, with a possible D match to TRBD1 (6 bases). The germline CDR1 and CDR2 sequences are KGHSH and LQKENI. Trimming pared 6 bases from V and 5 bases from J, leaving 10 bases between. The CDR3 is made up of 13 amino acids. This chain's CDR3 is CASSLDRNEKLFF. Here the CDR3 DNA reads TGTGCCAGCTCTCTGGACAGAAATGAAAAACTGTTTTTT.

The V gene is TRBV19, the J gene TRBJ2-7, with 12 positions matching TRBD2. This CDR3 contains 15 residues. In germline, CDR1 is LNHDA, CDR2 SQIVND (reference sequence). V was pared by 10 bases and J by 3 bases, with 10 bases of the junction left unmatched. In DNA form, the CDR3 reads TGTGCCACACAACTAGCGGGAGGAGGAGGCTACGAGCAGTACTTC. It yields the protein CATQLAGGGGYEQYF.